Presented here are 28 T cell receptor beta chains from one specimen sequenced in a study of T cell responses to AZD1222 COVID-19 vaccine. TCRdb's copy holds only in-frame clones and misses some; the assay was immunoSEQ multiplex PCR. The profile shows approximately 170,000 clones, around 93% of them singletons. This sample comprised peripheral blood, obtained on day 0 of AZD1222 vaccination. The receptors come from an adult in good health.

This clone was picked up a small number of times. The chain carries TRBV11-3 and TRBJ1-1; D is unclear. V lost 3 bases to trimming and J lost 4 bases, with 9 bases between them. The CDR3 has 13 amino acids. CDR1 is SGHNT and CDR2 is YENEEA in the germline V gene. The DNA for the CDR3 is TGTGCCAGCAGCTTGAATATGGGCACTGAAGCTTTCTTT. Its protein product is CASSLNMGTEAFF. The full variable domain, with the rest looked up from reference TRBV11-3 and TRBJ1-1, is EAGVVQSPRYKIIEKKQPVAFWCNPISGHNTLYWYLQNLGQGPELLIRYENEEAVDDSQLPKDRFSAERLKGVDSTLKIQPAELGDSAVYLCASSLNMGTEAFFGQGTRLTVV.

The gene calls are TRBV7-2 and TRBJ2-7; TRBD2 matches 11 bases. Germline V gives CDR1 SGHTA, CDR2 FQGNSA. The ends lost 5 bases at V and 3 bases at J; junction bases unmatched: 6. This CDR3 region has 15 residues. CDR3 sequence: CASSTTSGGLYEQYF. CDR3 DNA sequence: TGTGCCAGCAGCACCACTAGCGGGGGCCTCTACGAGCAGTACTTC.

The chain couples TRBV6-5 to TRBJ2-3; 7 bases align to TRBD1. V shed 8 bases, J shed 5 bases, and the junction held 4 bases outside the gene matches. The CDR3 consists of 12 residues. Germline V gene data show CDR1 as MNHEY and CDR2 as SVGAGI. The CDR3 sequence is CASRTGRDTQYF. For the CDR3, the DNA is TGTGCCAGCCGGACAGGCCGAGATACGCAGTATTTT.

The V call is TRBV24-1, the J call TRBJ2-7; possibly TRBD1 for D (6 bases). This CDR3 is 15 amino acids long. V lost 3 bases and J 1 base, leaving 12 bases between the germline ends. Per germline, CDR1 KGHDR and CDR2 SFDVKD. The CDR3 protein is CATSDPDSFSYEQYF. CDR3 DNA: TGTGCCACCAGTGATCCGGACAGCTTTTCCTACGAGCAGTACTTC.

The chain links TRBV19 to TRBJ2-7, with D unclear. The CDR3 consists of 13 residues. Looked up from germline, CDR1 is LNHDA and CDR2 is SQIVND (reference sequence). The V gene lost 9 bases and the J gene lost 2 bases, with 14 bases spanning the gap. In nucleotides, the CDR3 is TGTGCCAGCTCCTCGACTGGGACCTACGAGCAGTACTTC. It yields the protein CASSSTGTYEQYF.

The rearrangement uses TRBV29-1 and TRBJ1-1; D is undetermined. Germline loops: CDR1 SQVTM, CDR2 ANQGSEA. CDR3 length equals 10 residues. Between the trimmed V and J ends, which lost 2 bases and 6 bases, there was a span of 4 bases. CDR3 protein: CSVEQPEAFF. CDR3 in DNA: TGCAGCGTTGAACAGCCTGAAGCTTTCTTT.

The CDR3 coding sequence is TGTGCCAGCAGTTTGTTTCAGGGTGCTGGCTACACCTTC. Amino acid sequence: CASSLFQGAGYTF. The chain combines TRBV12-3 or TRBV12-4 with TRBJ1-2; D perhaps matches TRBD1 (5 bases). The germline V and J ends were trimmed by 3 bases and 7 bases, with 12 bases remaining between them. There are 13 residues in the CDR3.

The rearrangement uses TRBV7-2 and TRBJ2-1, with TRBD1 matching 9 bases. CDR3 length: 15 residues. The ends lost 3 bases at V and 8 bases at J; junction bases unmatched: 8. Germline loops: CDR1 SGHTA, CDR2 FQGNSA. The CDR3 DNA reads as TGTGCCAGCAGCTTTGACAGGGGGGAATGGCATGAGCAGTTCTTC. Protein: CASSFDRGEWHEQFF.

This rearrangement joins TRBV5-1 to TRBJ2-5, with D uncertain. Trimming stripped 1 base from V and 5 bases from J, with 12 bases between. CDR1 and CDR2 from the germline V gene are SGHRS and YFSETQ. This CDR3 is built from 14 residues. CDR3 in DNA: TGCGCCAGCAGCTTGCCGGACCCTTCTGAGACCCAGTACTTC. Protein: CASSLPDPSETQYF.

The rearrangement uses TRBV7-9 and TRBJ2-1; possibly TRBD1 for D (6 bases). Trimming removed 2 bases from V and 6 bases from J, with 14 bases in between. The CDR3 loop spans 15 amino acids. Germline CDR1 reads SEHNR; CDR2 reads FQNEAQ (reference sequence). The DNA for the CDR3 is TGTGCCAGCAGCTTAATAGCCCGAGGGGGCAATGAGCAGTTCTTC. This sequence encodes CASSLIARGGNEQFF.

This chain connects TRBV4-1 to TRBJ1-1, with TRBD1 identical over 8 bases. The CDR3 is 15 amino acids. The V and J ends lost 1 base and 6 bases, in that order; junction bases with no gene match: 7. The germline V gene has CDR1 MGHRA and CDR2 YSYEKL. This CDR3 reads CASSQGIQGGPEAFF. The CDR3 coding sequence is TGCGCCAGCAGCCAAGGGATACAGGGGGGACCTGAAGCTTTCTTT.

V is TRBV5-1 and J is TRBJ1-5; D not resolved. V lost 1 base, J lost 0 bases, and 8 bases lay in between. CDR1 and CDR2 (germline): SGHRS, YFSETQ. This CDR3 is built from 15 residues. CDR3: CASSLSGNSNQPQHF. Here the CDR3 DNA reads TGCGCCAGCAGCTTGTCGGGGAATAGCAATCAGCCCCAGCATTTT.

The CDR3 spells CASSPPGQAHEQYF. In DNA form, the CDR3 reads TGTGCCAGCTCTCCCCCGGGACAGGCACACGAGCAGTACTTC. The chain is built from TRBV28 and TRBJ2-7; 8 bases fit TRBD1. CDR3 length equals 14 residues. The V gene end was trimmed by 8 bases and the J gene end by 5 bases; junction bases not matched to a gene: 11. In germline, CDR1 is MDHEN, CDR2 SYDVKM.

The V gene is TRBV7-2, the J gene TRBJ2-2, with a weak D call TRBD2 (6 bases). The CDR3 has 18 amino acids. CDR1 SGHTA and CDR2 FQGNSA come from the germline V gene. Trimming pared 2 bases from V and 4 bases from J, leaving 20 bases between. The CDR3 sequence is CASSLIRVSVSGTGELFF. The CDR3 DNA follows: TGTGCCAGCAGCTTAATCCGGGTCTCGGTTAGCGGCACCGGGGAGCTGTTTTTT.

This clone was seen a few times. This chain uses TRBV21-1 with TRBJ2-7. TRBV21-1 is a documented pseudogene. The CDR3 length is 12 residues. This chain's CDR3 is CASTGSWVEQYF. The CDR3 coding sequence is TGTGCCAGCACCGGCTCGTGGGTCGAGCAGTACTTC.

V gene TRBV4-2 combines with J gene TRBJ1-1; tentative D call: TRBD1 (6 bases). Germline V lookup: CDR1 LGHNA, CDR2 YNFKEQ. The CDR3 extends over 14 amino acids. The germline V and J ends were trimmed by 7 bases and 7 bases, with 19 bases remaining between them. CDR3 nucleotide sequence: TGTGCCAGCAAAGAACTTACAGGGTACGGTGAAGCTTTCTTT. It translates to CASKELTGYGEAFF.

The chain links TRBV19 to TRBJ2-1, with D perhaps matching TRBD2 (5 bases). Germline CDR1 and CDR2: LNHDA and SQIVND (reference sequence). The CDR3 is made up of 13 amino acids. V was trimmed by 6 bases and J by 10 bases, leaving 16 bases between them. The CDR3: CASSWRSEKEQFF. CDR3 DNA: TGTGCCAGTAGCTGGAGGTCCGAAAAAGAGCAGTTCTTC.

The rearrangement uses TRBV24-1 and TRBJ2-5; D uncertain. In germline, CDR1 is KGHDR, CDR2 SFDVKD. Trimming cost V 3 bases and J 5 bases, with 12 bases left between them. The CDR3 consists of 14 residues. In nucleotides, the CDR3 is TGTGCCACCAGTGATAGGACCATCGCGGAGACCCAGTACTTC. This encodes CATSDRTIAETQYF.

The V gene is TRBV28, the J gene TRBJ1-2; no clear D. The CDR3 sequence is 12 residues long. The V end lost 5 bases, the J end lost 5 bases, and 9 bases lay between the germline ends. Germline V gene data show CDR1 as MDHEN and CDR2 as SYDVKM. CDR3 bases: TGTGCCAGCAGTAGTCTCTGGTATGGCTACACCTTC. As protein: CASSSLWYGYTF.

The V and J genes are TRBV6-4 and TRBJ2-1; TRBD2 might be the D (7 bases). Germline V lookup: CDR1 MRHNA, CDR2 SNTAGT. V was pared by 6 bases and J by 7 bases, with 19 bases between. This CDR3 is built from 15 residues. CDR3 coding DNA: TGTGCCAGCAGCTCCCTGGGGGGGGCCGGGAATGAGCAGTTCTTC. Translating gives CASSSLGGAGNEQFF.

This clone was counted once. V gene TRBV28 combines with J gene TRBJ1-6; D not certain. This CDR3 contains 17 residues. The V and J ends lost 10 bases and 1 base respectively, with 20 bases between them. Germline-derived CDR1 and CDR2 are MDHEN and SYDVKM. The CDR3 sequence: CATSHRALISYNSPLHF. CDR3 in DNA: TGTGCCACCAGCCACCGGGCCCTTATTTCCTATAATTCACCCCTCCACTTT.

The V gene is TRBV30, the J gene TRBJ1-1; D is unclear. Germline CDR1 GTSNPN, CDR2 SVGIG (reference sequence). V was cut by 3 bases and J by 5 bases, with 13 bases left in between. The CDR3 is made up of 13 amino acids. The CDR3 DNA reads TGTGCCTGGAGCCCCAGGTATCGTACTGAAGCTTTCTTT. It encodes CAWSPRYRTEAFF.

The chain couples TRBV7-2 to TRBJ2-7, with 14 bases that match TRBD2. V shed 4 bases, J shed 6 bases, and the junction held 5 bases outside the gene matches. From germline, CDR1 is SGHTA and CDR2 FQGNSA. This CDR3 region has 15 residues. The CDR3 region has the DNA TGTGCCAGCAGCTGGGGACTAGCGGGAGCCCCCGAGCAGTACTTC. Translating gives CASSWGLAGAPEQYF.

This chain links TRBV27 with TRBJ2-2; D might be TRBD2 (7 bases). Germline CDR1 MNHEY, CDR2 SMNVEV (reference sequence). V lost 4 bases, J lost 7 bases, and 13 bases lay in between. The CDR3 loop spans 14 amino acids. This CDR3 reads CASSWGGAGGELFF. In nucleotides, the CDR3 is TGTGCCAGCAGTTGGGGGGGGGCCGGCGGGGAGCTGTTTTTT.

This rearrangement joins TRBV28 to TRBJ2-3; TRBD1 matches at 7 bases. V lost 5 bases and J lost 2; bases outside the gene matches: 7. This CDR3 comprises 15 residues. The germline gives CDR1 MDHEN, CDR2 SYDVKM. CDR3 amino acids: CASSPPDRHTDTQYF. CDR3 in DNA: TGTGCCAGCAGTCCACCGGACAGGCACACAGATACGCAGTATTTT.

The chain joins TRBV7-9 to TRBJ2-5; D ambiguous. This CDR3 has 14 residues. CDR1 and CDR2 (germline): SEHNR, FQNEAQ (reference sequence). Trimming removed 5 bases from V and 2 bases from J, with 12 bases in between. CDR3 sequence (DNA): TGTGCCAGCAGCCGAATGTCCTTACAAGAGACCCAGTACTTC. Its translation: CASSRMSLQETQYF.

The chain couples TRBV14 to TRBJ2-1, with a possible D match to TRBD2 (5 bases). V was trimmed by 4 bases and J by 4 bases, leaving 17 bases between them. This CDR3 contains 16 residues. The germline V gene has CDR1 SGHDN and CDR2 FVKESK. The CDR3 nucleotides are TGTGCCAGCAGCCCCTTTGGACTTGTTGAATACAATGAGCAGTTCTTC. Translation gives CASSPFGLVEYNEQFF. The complete variable domain, with remaining parts taken from reference TRBV14 and TRBJ2-1, reads EAGVTQFPSHSVIEKGQTVTLRCDPISGHDNLYWYRRVMGKEIKFLLHFVKESKQDESGMPNNRFLAERTGGTYSTLKVQPAELEDSGVYFCASSPFGLVEYNEQFFGPGTRLTVL.

The V gene is TRBV27, the J gene TRBJ1-2; TRBD1 agrees at 9 bases. V dropped 3 bases and J dropped 5; count of bases not matched to a gene: 7. The CDR3 totals 15 residues. From germline, CDR1 is MNHEY and CDR2 SMNVEV (reference sequence). The CDR3 bases are TGTGCCAGCAGTTTCCGTCCGGGACAGGGTTATGGCTACACCTTC. Protein product: CASSFRPGQGYGYTF.